Given below is one T cell receptor beta chain in context. What it binds is not known. The data are from a study of a mutant IDH1 vaccine in newly diagnosed glioma. Stated time point: week 23, last vaccination. Doses consisted of 300 ug of mutant IDH1 20-mer peptide each, paired with topical imiquimod. TCRdb's copy holds only in-frame clones and misses some; the assay was immunoSEQ multiplex PCR. The table shows 60,000 to 85,000 clones, with approximately 85% occurring only once. Trimming took 5 bases from V and 4 from J; bases not matched to a gene: 11. This CDR3 is 15 amino acids long. Germline V gives CDR1 SEHNR, CDR2 FQNEAQ (reference sequence).

The source material was PBMCs, sampled from a glioma patient whose treatment included an IDH1 peptide vaccine. The receptor was isolated from a woman aged 45-65 years with glioma. The gene calls are TRBV7-9 and TRBJ2-7; 7 nucleotides align to TRBD1. The CDR3 reads CASSTRGQHLYEQYF. DNA of the CDR3: TGTGCCAGCAGCACCCGGGGACAGCATCTATACGAGCAGTACTTC.